These 16 T cell receptor beta chains originate from one sample sequenced in a study of shared clonotypes between healthy human individuals. Only in-frame clones appear in the TCRdb table, and some are missing; sequencing was by immunoSEQ multiplex PCR. The table lists about 2.3 million clones, approximately 95% of them singletons. The sequenced material came from naive CD4+ T cells from PBMCs. The subset denotes: CD45RA+ positively selected. The receptors shown here come from a man younger than 35 in good health. Some clones in this sample may be carry-over from other donors' samples.

The CDR3 DNA reads as TGTGCCAGCAGCGACAAACCCTACGAGCAGTACTTC. This translates into CASSDKPYEQYF. The chain employs TRBV7-2 and TRBJ2-7; no definite D call. With 5 bases removed from V and 2 bases from J, the gap between germline ends came to 7 bases. Germline loops: CDR1 SGHTA, CDR2 FQGNSA. The CDR3 is made up of 12 amino acids.

To note about this clone: The sample holds other DNA sequences that translate to the same CDR3. The rearrangement joins TRBV9 to TRBJ2-3; possibly TRBD2 for D (6 bases). There are 14 residues in the CDR3. The V gene lost 0 bases and the J gene lost 4 bases, with 9 bases spanning the gap. Germline V gene lookup returns CDR1 SGDLS and CDR2 YYNGEE. CDR3 nucleotide sequence: TGTGCCAGCAGCGTAGTTGCGGGATCAGATACGCAGTATTTT. Translation gives CASSVVAGSDTQYF.

The chain carries TRBV5-1 and TRBJ2-3; 13 bases map to TRBD2. CDR1 SGHRS and CDR2 YFSETQ come from the germline V gene. The length of the CDR3 is 19 residues. V lost 3 bases, J lost 6 bases, and 16 bases stayed unmatched. Written as DNA, the CDR3 is TGCGCCAGCAGCTCCCCAGTGGTACCGACTAGCGGGGGGATCGATACGCAGTATTTT. As protein: CASSSPVVPTSGGIDTQYF. Full variable domain (outside the CDR3, taken from reference TRBV5-1 and TRBJ2-3): KAGVTQTPRYLIKTRGQQVTLSCSPISGHRSVSWYQQTPGQGLQFLFEYFSETQRNKGNFPGRFSGRQFSNSRSEMNVSTLELGDSALYLCASSSPVVPTSGGIDTQYFGPGTRLTVL.

About this clone: The same CDR3 is also encoded by other DNA sequences in this sample. The V and J genes are TRBV5-1 and TRBJ2-7, with 10 bases fitting TRBD2. CDR3 length: 15 amino acids. V dropped 4 bases and J dropped 0; count of bases not matched to a gene: 4. Germline CDR1 SGHRS, CDR2 YFSETQ. CDR3 bases: TGCGCCAGCAGCCTTAGCGGGGGGAGCTCCTACGAGCAGTACTTC. It codes for CASSLSGGSSYEQYF.

Of note for this clone: Other DNA sequences of this sample code for an identical CDR3. The CDR3, as DNA: TGTGCCAGCAGCCCCCCGGGGGGGGATACGCAGTATTTT. It specifies CASSPPGGDTQYF. This chain connects TRBV7-2 to TRBJ2-3; 8 bases map to TRBD2. The CDR3 loop spans 13 amino acids. CDR1 and CDR2 from the germline V gene are SGHTA and FQGNSA. Germline trimming cut 5 bases from V and 6 bases from J; bases unmatched to any gene: 4.

The gene calls are TRBV7-2 and TRBJ2-3; 11 nucleotides line up with TRBD2. The CDR3 length is 16 residues. CDR1 is SGHTA, CDR2 FQGNSA, per germline. J gave up 2 bases and V 2 bases, and 3 bases lay outside the gene matches. The CDR3 region has the DNA TGTGCCAGCAGCTTATATAGCGGGAGGGACACAGATACGCAGTATTTT. This sequence encodes CASSLYSGRDTDTQYF.

The V gene is TRBV5-6, the J gene TRBJ1-1; D remains unclear. CDR1 is SGHDT, CDR2 YYEEEE, per germline. CDR3 size: 15 residues. The V end lost 0 bases, the J end lost 3 bases, and 12 bases lay between the germline ends. Here the CDR3 DNA reads TGTGCCAGCAGCTTGGTTCGGTCTAGGGACACTGAAGCTTTCTTT. Protein sequence: CASSLVRSRDTEAFF.

V and J are TRBV4-1 and TRBJ2-7; no clear D gene. The CDR3 is 14 amino acids. Trimming cost V 1 base and J 6 bases, with 13 bases left between them. Germline CDR1 reads MGHRA; CDR2 reads YSYEKL. CDR3 sequence (DNA): TGCGCCAGCAGCCAAGTAGGCTCAAACCCCGAGCAGTACTTC. This sequence encodes CASSQVGSNPEQYF.

The V gene is TRBV29-1, the J gene TRBJ2-1; D may be TRBD2 (6 bases). Trimming took off 0 bases at V and 2 bases at J, with 11 bases between the two ends. Per germline, CDR1 SQVTM and CDR2 ANQGSEA. The CDR3 runs 15 residues. The CDR3 here is CSVEDRRTTYNEQFF. The CDR3 DNA reads as TGCAGCGTTGAAGATCGGCGGACTACCTACAATGAGCAGTTCTTC.

J is TRBJ2-1 and V is TRBV6-1; 10 positions match TRBD2. V lost 6 bases, J lost 1 base, and 3 bases stayed unmatched. The V gene's germline CDR1 is MNHNS and CDR2 SASEGT. The CDR3 is 15 amino acids. The CDR3 nucleotides read TGTGCCAGCAGGGTGACTAGCGGGTCCTACAATGAGCAGTTCTTC. This translates into CASRVTSGSYNEQFF.

The CDR3 sequence: CASSARGSGNTIYF. The DNA for the CDR3 is TGTGCCAGCAGCGCCCGGGGTTCTGGAAACACCATATATTTT. The chain recombines TRBV7-2 with TRBJ1-3; unclear D gene. Germline lookup yields CDR1 SGHTA and CDR2 FQGNSA. CDR3 length equals 14 residues. V was trimmed by 5 bases and J by 1 base, leaving 9 bases between them. Full variable domain (rest looked up from reference TRBV7-2 and TRBJ1-3): GAGVSQSPSNKVTEKGKDVELRCDPISGHTALYWYRQSLGQGLEFLIYFQGNSAPDKSGLPSDRFSAERTGGSVSTLTIQRTQQEDSAVYLCASSARGSGNTIYFGEGSWLTVV.

This rearrangement joins TRBV27 to TRBJ2-1, with 9 bases fitting TRBD1. Germline V CDR1 and CDR2: MNHEY, SMNVEV (reference sequence). This CDR3 contains 16 residues. The V gene end was trimmed by 5 bases and the J gene end by 7 bases; junction bases not matched to a gene: 12. The CDR3 DNA is TGTGCCAGCAGTCCTTACCGGGACAGGGTCGTTAATGAGCAGTTCTTC. This sequence encodes CASSPYRDRVVNEQFF.

The chain uses TRBV28 and TRBJ1-2, with TRBD1 identical over 10 bases. Trimming took 5 bases from V and 4 from J; bases not matched to a gene: 10. In germline, CDR1 is MDHEN, CDR2 SYDVKM. The CDR3 runs to 16 residues. The CDR3 region has the DNA TGTGCCAGCAGTCTACTAGACAGGGGGCTTGTCTATGGCTACACCTTC. Translated, it gives CASSLLDRGLVYGYTF.

This sequence joins TRBV4-2 and TRBJ2-2; D uncertain. The CDR3 totals 16 residues. Trimming removed 0 bases at V and 0 bases at J, with 8 bases between. Germline V gene sequence: CDR1 LGHNA, CDR2 YNFKEQ. The CDR3 sequence: CASSQEGRTNTGELFF. As DNA, the CDR3 is TGTGCCAGCAGCCAAGAGGGCAGAACGAACACCGGGGAGCTGTTTTTT.

The V call is TRBV6-1, the J call TRBJ2-7; no definite D call. Germline V gives CDR1 MNHNS, CDR2 SASEGT. Trimming removed 4 bases at V and 1 base at J, with 5 bases between. The CDR3 length is 12 residues. CDR3 DNA: TGTGCCAGCAGTGCCCGATCCTACGAGCAGTACTTC. It codes for CASSARSYEQYF.

In this sample, this clone turned up once. Other DNA variants within this sample encode the same CDR3. The DNA of the CDR3 is TGTGCCAGCAGTTTAGGGGGTCAGCCCCAGCATTTT. It encodes CASSLGGQPQHF. The V and J genes are TRBV27 and TRBJ1-5, with D maybe TRBD1 (5 bases). CDR3 length equals 12 residues. Germline lookup yields CDR1 MNHEY and CDR2 SMNVEV (reference sequence). V shed 2 bases and J shed 6 bases, with 5 bases lying between them.